This T cell receptor beta chain was identified during a study of molecular identifiers for immune sequencing clone quantification. Study observations and caveats: Identical TCR molecules sharing a barcode could underestimate highly expanded clone sizes.

CD8+CD4-CCR7+CD45RA+ cells were sorted as naive CD8 T cells. The sample holds a few counts of this clonotype. Antigen: not known. TCRdb processed the PCR reads anew with MiXCR; each CDR3 protein has one entry. The sample gives some 320,000 distinct CDR3 sequences, about a fifth of which show up once; approximately 0.84% is in the top ten. CDR1 is SGHNT and CDR2 is YYREEE in the germline V gene (reference sequence). The J segment lost 2 bases and the V segment lost 2 bases, leaving 4 bases of the junction unmatched. The CDR3 spans 15 residues. The TCR originated in a human donor in good health. Some libraries in this study had Jurkat cell RNA spiked in. The chain uses TRBV5-4 and TRBJ2-5, with 9 nucleotides matching TRBD2. The sequenced sample consisted of naive CD8+ T cells from blood, with Jurkat cell RNA spiked in. The subset here: FACS-sorted CD8+CD4-CCR7+CD45RA+ naive T cells. Here the CDR3 reads CASSFERGAQETQYF. In nucleotides, the CDR3 is TGTGCCAGCAGCTTCGAGCGGGGGGCACAAGAGACCCAGTACTTC.